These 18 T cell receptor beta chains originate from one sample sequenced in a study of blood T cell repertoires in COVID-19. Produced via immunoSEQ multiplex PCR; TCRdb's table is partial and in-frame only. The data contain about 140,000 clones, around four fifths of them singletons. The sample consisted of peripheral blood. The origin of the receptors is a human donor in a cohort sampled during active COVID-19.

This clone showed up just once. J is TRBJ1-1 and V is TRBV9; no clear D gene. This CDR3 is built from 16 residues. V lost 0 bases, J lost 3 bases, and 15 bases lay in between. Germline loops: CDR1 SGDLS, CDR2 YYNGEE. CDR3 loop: CASSVAPIGGDTEAFF. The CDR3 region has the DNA TGTGCCAGCAGCGTAGCCCCTATAGGCGGGGACACTGAAGCTTTCTTT.

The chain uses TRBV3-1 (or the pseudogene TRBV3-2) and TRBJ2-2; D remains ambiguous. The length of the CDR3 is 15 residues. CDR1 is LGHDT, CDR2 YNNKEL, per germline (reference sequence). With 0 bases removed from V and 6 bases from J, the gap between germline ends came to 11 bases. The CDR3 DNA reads TGTGCCAGCAGCCAAGATTTGGCGGCTGCCGGGGAGCTGTTTTTT. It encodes CASSQDLAAAGELFF.

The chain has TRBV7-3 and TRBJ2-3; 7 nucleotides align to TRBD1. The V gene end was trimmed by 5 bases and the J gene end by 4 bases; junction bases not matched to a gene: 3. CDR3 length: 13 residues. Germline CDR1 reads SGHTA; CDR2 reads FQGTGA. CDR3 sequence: CASSATGADTQYF. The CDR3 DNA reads TGTGCCAGCAGCGCTACAGGGGCAGATACGCAGTATTTT.

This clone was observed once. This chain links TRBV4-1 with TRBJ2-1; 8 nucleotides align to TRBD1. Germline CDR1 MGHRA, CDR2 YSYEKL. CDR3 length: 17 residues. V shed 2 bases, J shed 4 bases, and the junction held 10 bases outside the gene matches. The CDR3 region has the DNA TGCGCCAGCAGCCAACCAGGGGGCCGGGACAGTTACAATGAGCAGTTCTTC. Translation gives CASSQPGGRDSYNEQFF.

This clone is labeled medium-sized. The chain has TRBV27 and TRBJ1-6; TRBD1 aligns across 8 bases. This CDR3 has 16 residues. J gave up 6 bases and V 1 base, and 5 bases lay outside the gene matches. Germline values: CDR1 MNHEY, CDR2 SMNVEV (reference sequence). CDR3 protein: CASSLWGTGINSPLHF. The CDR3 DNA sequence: TGTGCCAGCAGTTTATGGGGGACAGGTATTAATTCACCCCTCCACTTT.

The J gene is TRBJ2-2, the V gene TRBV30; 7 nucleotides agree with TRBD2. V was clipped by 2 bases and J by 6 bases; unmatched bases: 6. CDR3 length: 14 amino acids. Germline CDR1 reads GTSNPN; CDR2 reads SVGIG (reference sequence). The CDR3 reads CAWSKGLLAGELFF. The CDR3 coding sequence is TGTGCCTGGAGTAAGGGACTACTCGCCGGGGAGCTGTTTTTT.

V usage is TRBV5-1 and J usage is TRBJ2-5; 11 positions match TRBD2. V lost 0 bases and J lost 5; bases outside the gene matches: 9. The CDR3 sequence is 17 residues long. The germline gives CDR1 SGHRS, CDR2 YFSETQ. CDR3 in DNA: TGCGCCAGCAGCTTGGCGCTAGCGGGGGGCGGTCTGGAGACCCAGTACTTC. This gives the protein CASSLALAGGGLETQYF. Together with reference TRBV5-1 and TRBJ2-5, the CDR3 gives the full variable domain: KAGVTQTPRYLIKTRGQQVTLSCSPISGHRSVSWYQQTPGQGLQFLFEYFSETQRNKGNFPGRFSGRQFSNSRSEMNVSTLELGDSALYLCASSLALAGGGLETQYFGPGTRLLVL.

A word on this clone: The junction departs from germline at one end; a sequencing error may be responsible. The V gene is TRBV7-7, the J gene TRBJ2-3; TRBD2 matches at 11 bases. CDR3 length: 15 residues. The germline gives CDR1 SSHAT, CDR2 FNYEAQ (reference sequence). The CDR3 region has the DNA TGTGCTAGCAGCTTCGGTAGCGGGGGGGCAGATACGCAGTATTTT. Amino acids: CASSFGSGGADTQYF.

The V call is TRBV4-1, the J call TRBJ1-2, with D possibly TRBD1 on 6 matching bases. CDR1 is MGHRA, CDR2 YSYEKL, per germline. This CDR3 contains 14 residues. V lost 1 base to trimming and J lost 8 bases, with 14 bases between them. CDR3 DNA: TGCGCCAGCAGCCAAGTGGGGGCAGGGCGAGGCTACACCTTC. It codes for CASSQVGAGRGYTF.

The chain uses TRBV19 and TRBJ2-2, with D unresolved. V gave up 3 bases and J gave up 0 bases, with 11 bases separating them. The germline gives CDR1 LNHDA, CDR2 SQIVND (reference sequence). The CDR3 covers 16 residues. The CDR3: CASSMGVGPNTGELFF. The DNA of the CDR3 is TGTGCCAGTAGTATGGGCGTAGGTCCGAACACCGGGGAGCTGTTTTTT.

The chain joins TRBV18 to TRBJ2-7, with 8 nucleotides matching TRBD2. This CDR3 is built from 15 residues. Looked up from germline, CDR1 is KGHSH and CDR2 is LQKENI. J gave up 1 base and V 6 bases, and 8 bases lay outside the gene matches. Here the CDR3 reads CASSLSGSTSYEQYV. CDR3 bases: TGTGCCAGCTCCCTAAGCGGGAGCACGTCCTACGAGCAGTACGTC.

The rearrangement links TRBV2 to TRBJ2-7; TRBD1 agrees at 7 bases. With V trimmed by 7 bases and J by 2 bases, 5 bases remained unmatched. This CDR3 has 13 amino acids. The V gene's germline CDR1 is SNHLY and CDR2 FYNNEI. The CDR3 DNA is TGTGCCAGCAAGGTGACAGGGACCTACGAGCAGTACGTC. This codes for CASKVTGTYEQYV.

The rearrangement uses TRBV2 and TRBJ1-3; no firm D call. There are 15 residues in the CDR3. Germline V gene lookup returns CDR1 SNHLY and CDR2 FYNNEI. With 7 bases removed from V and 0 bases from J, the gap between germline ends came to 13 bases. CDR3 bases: TGTGCCAGCATAGCAGATAATATCTCTGGAAACACCATATATTTT. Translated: CASIADNISGNTIYF.

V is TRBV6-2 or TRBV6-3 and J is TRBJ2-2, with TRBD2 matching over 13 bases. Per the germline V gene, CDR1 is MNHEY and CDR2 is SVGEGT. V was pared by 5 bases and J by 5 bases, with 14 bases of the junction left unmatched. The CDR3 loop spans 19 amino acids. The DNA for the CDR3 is TGTGCCAGCAGTGGTCCGACTAGCGGGAGGTCCTCTGGGACCGGGGAGCTGTTTTTT. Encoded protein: CASSGPTSGRSSGTGELFF.

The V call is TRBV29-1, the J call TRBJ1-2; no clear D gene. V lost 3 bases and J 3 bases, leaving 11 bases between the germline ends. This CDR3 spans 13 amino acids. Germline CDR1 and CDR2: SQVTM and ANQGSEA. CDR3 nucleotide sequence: TGCAGCGTTGACCAAGCGGGCCACTATGGCTACACCTTC. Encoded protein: CSVDQAGHYGYTF. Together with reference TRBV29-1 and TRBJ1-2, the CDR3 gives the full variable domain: SAVISQKPSRDICQRGTSLTIQCQVDSQVTMMFWYRQQPGQSLTLIATANQGSEATYESGFVIDKFPISRPNLTFSTLTVSNMSPEDSSIYLCSVDQAGHYGYTFGSGTRLTVV.

In nucleotides, the CDR3 is TGTGCCAGCAGTGAAGGTCCAGGCTATTATAATTCACCCCTCCACTTT. It specifies CASSEGPGYYNSPLHF. This chain connects TRBV6-1 to TRBJ1-6; unclear D gene. Trimming removed 1 base at V and 4 bases at J, with 11 bases between. This CDR3 region has 16 residues. Germline V gene data show CDR1 as MNHNS and CDR2 as SASEGT.

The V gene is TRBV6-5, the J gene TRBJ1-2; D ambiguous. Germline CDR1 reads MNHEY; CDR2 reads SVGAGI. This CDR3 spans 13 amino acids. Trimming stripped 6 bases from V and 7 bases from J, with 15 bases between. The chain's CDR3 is CASSPSAGFGYTF. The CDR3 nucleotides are TGTGCCAGCAGCCCCTCCGCAGGTTTTGGCTACACCTTC.

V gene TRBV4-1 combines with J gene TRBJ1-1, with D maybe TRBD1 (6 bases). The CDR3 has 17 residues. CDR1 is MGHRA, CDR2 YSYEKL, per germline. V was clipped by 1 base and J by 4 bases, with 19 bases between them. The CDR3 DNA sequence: TGCGCCAGCAGCCAAGTATCAGGGGAAGTCGGGTCCACTGAAGCTTTCTTT. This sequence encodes CASSQVSGEVGSTEAFF.